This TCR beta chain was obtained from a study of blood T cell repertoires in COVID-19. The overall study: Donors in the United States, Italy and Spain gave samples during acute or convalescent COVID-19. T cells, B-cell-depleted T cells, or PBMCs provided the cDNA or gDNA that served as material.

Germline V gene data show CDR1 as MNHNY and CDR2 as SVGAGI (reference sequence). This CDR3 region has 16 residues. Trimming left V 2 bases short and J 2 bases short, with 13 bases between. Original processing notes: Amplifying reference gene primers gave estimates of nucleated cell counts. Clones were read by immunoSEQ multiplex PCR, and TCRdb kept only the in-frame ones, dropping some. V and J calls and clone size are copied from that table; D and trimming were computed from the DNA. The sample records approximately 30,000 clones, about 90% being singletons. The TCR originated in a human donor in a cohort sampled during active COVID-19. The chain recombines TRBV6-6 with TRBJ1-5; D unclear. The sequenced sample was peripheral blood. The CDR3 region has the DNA TGTGCCAGCAGTTACGGCAGGCGGGTTGGCAATCAGCCCCAGCATTTT. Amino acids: CASSYGRRVGNQPQHF.